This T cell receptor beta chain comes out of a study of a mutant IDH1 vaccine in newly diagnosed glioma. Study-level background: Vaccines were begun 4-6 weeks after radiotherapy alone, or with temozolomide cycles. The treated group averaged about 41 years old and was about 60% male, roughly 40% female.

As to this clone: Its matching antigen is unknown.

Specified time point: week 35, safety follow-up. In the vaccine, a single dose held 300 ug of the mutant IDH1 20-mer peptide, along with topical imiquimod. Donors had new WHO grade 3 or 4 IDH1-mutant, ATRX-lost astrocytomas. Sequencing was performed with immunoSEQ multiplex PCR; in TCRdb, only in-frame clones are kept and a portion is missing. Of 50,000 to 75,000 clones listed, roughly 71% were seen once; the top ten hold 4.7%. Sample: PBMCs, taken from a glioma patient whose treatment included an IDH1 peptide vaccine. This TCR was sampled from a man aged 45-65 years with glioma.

The chain's CDR3 is CSGSTDSLYKGAFF. For the CDR3, the DNA is TGCAGCGGCTCGACGGATTCTCTTTATAAAGGAGCTTTCTTT. The chain combines TRBV29-1 with TRBJ1-1, with D uncertain. CDR1 SQVTM and CDR2 ANQGSEA come from the germline V gene. The CDR3 consists of 14 residues. Deletions cut 7 bases from V and 10 bases from J, with 25 bases between.